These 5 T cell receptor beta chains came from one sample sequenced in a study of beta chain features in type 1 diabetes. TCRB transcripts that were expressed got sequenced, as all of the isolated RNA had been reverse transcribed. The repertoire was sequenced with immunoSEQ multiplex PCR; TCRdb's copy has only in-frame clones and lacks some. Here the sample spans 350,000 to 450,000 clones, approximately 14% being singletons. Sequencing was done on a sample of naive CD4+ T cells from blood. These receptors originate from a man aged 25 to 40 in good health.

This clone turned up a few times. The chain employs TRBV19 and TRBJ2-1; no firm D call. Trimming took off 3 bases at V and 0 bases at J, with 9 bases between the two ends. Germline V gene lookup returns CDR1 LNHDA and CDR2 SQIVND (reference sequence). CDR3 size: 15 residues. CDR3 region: CASSMYRSSYNEQFF. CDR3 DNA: TGTGCCAGTAGTATGTACAGAAGCTCCTACAATGAGCAGTTCTTC. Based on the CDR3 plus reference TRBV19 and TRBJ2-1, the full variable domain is DGGITQSPKYLFRKEGQNVTLSCEQNLNHDAMYWYRQDPGQGLRLIYYSQIVNDFQKGDIAEGYSVSREKKESFPLTVTSAQKNPTAFYLCASSMYRSSYNEQFFGPGTRLTVL.

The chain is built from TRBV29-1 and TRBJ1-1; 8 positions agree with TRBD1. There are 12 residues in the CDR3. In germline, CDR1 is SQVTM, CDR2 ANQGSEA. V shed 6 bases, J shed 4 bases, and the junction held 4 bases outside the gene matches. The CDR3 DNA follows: TGCAGCGTATCCACAGGGGGCACTGAAGCTTTCTTT. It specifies CSVSTGGTEAFF.

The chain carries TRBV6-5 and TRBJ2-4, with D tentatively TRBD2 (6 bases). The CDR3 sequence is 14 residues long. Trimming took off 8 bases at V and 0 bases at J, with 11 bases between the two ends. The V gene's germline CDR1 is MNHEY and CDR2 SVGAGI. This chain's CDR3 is CASGRGIAKNIQYF. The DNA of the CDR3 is TGTGCCAGCGGCCGGGGGATAGCCAAAAACATTCAGTACTTC.

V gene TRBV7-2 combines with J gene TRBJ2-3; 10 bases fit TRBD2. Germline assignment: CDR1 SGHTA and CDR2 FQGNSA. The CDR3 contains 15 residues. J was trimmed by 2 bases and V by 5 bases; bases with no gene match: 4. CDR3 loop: CASSQRGGNTDTQYF. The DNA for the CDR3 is TGTGCCAGCAGCCAGCGGGGGGGTAACACAGATACGCAGTATTTT.

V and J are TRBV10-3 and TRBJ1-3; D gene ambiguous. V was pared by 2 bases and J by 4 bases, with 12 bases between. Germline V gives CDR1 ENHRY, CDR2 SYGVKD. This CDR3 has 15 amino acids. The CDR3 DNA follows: TGTGCCATCAGTGAGGCCGGGCCTCGAGGAAACACCATATATTTT. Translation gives CAISEAGPRGNTIYF.